This passage covers 2 T cell receptor beta chains from one sample sequenced in a study of blood T cell repertoires in COVID-19. Sequencing was performed with immunoSEQ multiplex PCR; in TCRdb, only in-frame clones are kept and a portion is missing. The sample shows around 70,000 clones, 85% to 90% of them seen only once. Sequencing used peripheral blood. The receptors derive from a woman aged 80 or over with active or convalescent COVID-19.

The chain couples TRBV18 to TRBJ1-2, with D maybe TRBD1 (5 bases). This CDR3 comprises 14 residues. V was shortened by 5 bases and J by 8 bases, with 18 bases between the two germline ends. Germline values: CDR1 KGHSH, CDR2 LQKENI. CDR3 amino acids: CASSATVTMNGYTF. The CDR3 DNA follows: TGTGCCAGCTCAGCGACAGTTACTATGAACGGCTACACCTTC.

This chain links TRBV14 with TRBJ1-6; possibly TRBD1 for D (6 bases). Trimming removed 4 bases from V and 7 bases from J, with 8 bases in between. Per germline, CDR1 SGHDN and CDR2 FVKESK. There are 13 residues in the CDR3. The CDR3 sequence is CASSRDRNSPLHF. CDR3 bases: TGTGCCAGCAGCCGCGACAGGAATTCACCCCTCCACTTT.